One T cell receptor beta chain is described in this entry. This receptor's antigen is unknown. The input lacks base qualities; no much larger clone sits a single base away. The cohort comprised under 700 healthy bone marrow donors. All cohort members were sampled while nominally healthy, although unrecorded immune exposures were likely present. The donor tested CMV seropositive, placing the donor among the approximately 310 seropositive members of the cohort. A peripheral blood sample was collected from each donor, and TCR beta sequencing was performed on peripheral blood mononuclear cells. Genomic DNA extraction from the blood cell samples was performed with the Qiagen DNeasy Blood Extraction Kit. This entry belongs to a study of cytomegalovirus exposure and HLA in healthy donors (dated by TCRdb to the late 2010s). Background for the entire study: In an earlier analysis of roughly 500 of the donors, around 300 Gb of sequence data and 90 million to 120 million unique TCR beta sequences from roughly 200 million T cells were reported. Roughly 300 gigabases of sequencing data and tens of millions of unique TCR sequences were included in an early release covering around 600 HLA-typed donors. To predict cytomegalovirus infection status, the study combined high-throughput TCR immunosequencing, statistical association of individual TCRs with disease status, and machine learning. A few DR-DQ haplotypes were treated as single units for association and clustering because of strong linkage in the cohort. The aim of the study was to test whether cataloging public T cell receptors could identify signatures of past pathogen exposure. A separate validation cohort of 100 to 150 different subjects was used in addition to the 666-subject first cohort. Alongside the repertoire data, information on donor age, sex, ethnicity and CMV serostatus was compiled. The T cell repertoires of several hundred subjects were profiled by immunosequencing and related to cytomegalovirus serostatus. All discovery cohort repertoires had been generated on a single sequencing platform. In a later analysis, previously published TCR beta repertoires from more than 500 donors were re-analyzed and high-resolution HLA genotyping was added so that TCR occurrence patterns could be studied. In a later genetic analysis, genome-wide SNP genotypes for 398 of the 666 donors were used, and that subset was treated as a discovery cohort. In the later analysis, no new phenotypic data were used to find candidate immune exposures; instead, reliance was placed on TCR beta sequences and their occurrence across donors. Both class I and class II loci were covered by HLA typing, at four-digit resolution. Of the roughly 430 genotyped donors, around 81% fell in the genetic ancestry cluster associated with self-reported Caucasian donors. The number of donors typed differed by locus, with roughly 629-640 for A, B, C, DRB1 and DQB1, around 560 for DQA1, 600 to 610 for DPA1, and around 460 for DPB1. To decide whether each TCR beta V gene segment behaved as functional or pseudogenic, an earlier analysis of several hundred of the donors relied on high-throughput TCR beta sequencing. Among some 410 genotyped donors of the cohort, an average of about 240,000 unique TCR beta nucleotide sequences were sequenced per donor, about a sixth of them non-productive.

General findings and caveats noted by the study authors: In a later analysis, 16,951 TCR beta sequences were associated with specific HLA alleles at a false discovery rate of 0.05. In vitro tests confirmed that a few of the cytomegalovirus-associated TCR beta chains recognize cytomegalovirus antigens. Sequencing depth was assumed to be roughly uniform across donors in the presence/absence analyses, though that assumption may not hold. While some public TCRs were present in many individuals, most TCR sequences turned up only very rarely across donors. In an earlier analysis of around 600 of the donors, most TCR beta V segments appeared in productive rearrangements about 90% or about 30% of the time, broadly matching IMGT annotations. When HLA alleles, especially DR and DQ, strongly co-occurred, attributing TCR associations to individual alleles was difficult. Linkage disequilibrium might explain the correlated functional status among segregating V segments, but an unknown experimental factor could not be ruled out. A further reported finding was that TCR beta sequences accurately predicted the HLA-A and HLA-B alleles for most subjects in the first cohort. The sequencing pipeline was judged likely to have produced a cluster of highly shared sequence variants as a technical artifact. A later genetic analysis reported fewer N-insertions in productive TCRs among donors in an Asian-associated ancestry cluster than the roughly 620-donor mean. A later analysis reported that several top co-occurrence clusters appeared linked to parvovirus B19, influenza, CMV and Epstein-Barr virus. CMV serostatus was the only immune exposure information available for the cohort. Because HLA typing was missing for some donors at each locus, association tests included only the typed subset. Compared with equally common non-associated chains, HLA-associated TCR beta chains in a later analysis were more clonally expanded and had lower generation probabilities. Because counts were too low, seventeen rarely observed V segments, including chromosome 9 orphons, were left out of the earlier analysis of 500 to 750 of the donors. The study listed 150 to 200 TCR beta chains as associated with cytomegalovirus. In both the original and validation cohorts, the classifier was reported to diagnose cytomegalovirus status with high specificity and sensitivity. Some IMGT-functional V segments, including TRBV6-2 and TRBV6-3, could not be distinguished by the 87-base-pair reads and were therefore excluded. In a later analysis, most CMV-associated TCR beta chains were found to appear HLA-restricted, with HLA associations seemingly driven largely by CMV exposure. Only TCR beta chains were sequenced in this cohort, and the absence of alpha or paired-chain data limited detectable features. A later analysis found that TCR association rates varied across HLA loci, with DRB1 alleles showing the most associated TCRs and HLA-C alleles the fewest. According to the authors, the approach could potentially be generalized to other disease states and immunological phenotypes. In a later genetic analysis, a missense DCLRE1C variant was associated with V-gene and J-gene trimming of TCR beta chains, and the association was replicated in an independent cohort.

The CDR3 measures 12 amino acids from cysteine to phenylalanine. Only the CDR3 portion is preserved as DNA: 36 bases, with reading frame beginning at the first base. The library relied on the immunoSEQ multiplex PCR assay. For the multiplex PCR, a mixture combining 60 forward primers for TCR Vbeta segments and 13 reverse primers for TCR Jbeta segments was used. A multiplex PCR assay on genomic DNA amplified the CDR3 region of rearranged TCR beta genes. On the Illumina HiSeq System, the amplified TCR beta libraries were sequenced as 87-base-pair reads. The paper's data handling went like this. A later analysis counted approximately 84 million unique TCR beta chains across the 666 repertoires, and 9.5 million to 11 million of these chains were shared by at least two donors. Raw reads were error-corrected and collapsed into unique sequences by a nearest-neighbor algorithm in which closely related sequences were merged to remove PCR and sequencing errors. CDR3 sequences were aligned to IMGT reference sequences to assign V, D and J gene segments. For a sequence to be retained, a match of at least six nucleotides to both a V gene segment and a J gene segment was required. A rearrangement counted as productive if the CDR3 had no stop codons and remained in frame with V and J, and every other rearrangement counted as non-productive. CDR3 was defined by IMGT convention, running from the second conserved V-encoded cysteine to the conserved J-encoded phenylalanine. Sequences without an unambiguous match to a single V gene segment were excluded from the earlier analysis of about 630 of the donors. In an earlier analysis of approximately 590 of the donors, V segments were called functional above 56.7% productive rearrangements and were called segregating when the between-donor standard deviation exceeded 5%. A statistical classification framework was built to diagnose cytomegalovirus status from the catalog of TCR beta chain sequences. In a later analysis, V and J genes were assigned by comparing TCR nucleotide sequences against IMGT/GENE-DB human TR gene sequences. In a later analysis, CDR3 sequences and most-parsimonious VDJ recombination scenarios were assigned using the TCRdist pipeline. A later analysis defined each TCR beta chain by its CDR3 amino acid sequence plus V-gene family, and excluded reads lacking a unique V-gene family. In a later analysis, a few hundred highly shared, low-generation-probability nucleotide sequences were removed to address suspected cross-contamination and a sequencing artifact. A later analysis calculated a clonal expansion index for each public chain from normalized within-repertoire ranks of inferred template counts. Generation probabilities in a later analysis came from a VDJ recombination model fitted to out-of-frame rearrangements, and those results were checked against IGoR. In a later analysis, hypergeometric tests were used to score TCR-TCR, TCR-HLA and TCR-CMV co-occurrence, with a repertoire-size bias correction applied to TCR pairs. A later analysis estimated false discovery rates by permuting HLA or CMV assignments 20 times. In a later analysis, co-occurring TCRs were grouped using DBSCAN, and TCRdist sequence similarity was added for clustering within HLA-allele-positive subsets. Repertoires with fewer than 30,000 or more than 120,000 public chains were left out of co-occurrence clustering, as were four to six repertoires with anomalous nucleotide sharing. The immuneACCESS repertoire file appears here via TCRdb, limited to in-frame rearrangements. These files lack a portion of the clones; in checked studies, under half of the deficit traces to unresolved V genes, and the cause of the others is not known. V and J calls and clone size are as listed in that table; D and trimming were resolved from the DNA. This sample is represented by 200,000 or so clones; roughly 80% of them were singletons. The top ten clones comprise approximately 2% of the sample.

Here the chain combines TRBV21-1 and TRBJ2-5; the table's D call, TRBD2, was not checked against the DNA. TRBV21-1 is reported as a pseudogene. The receptor comes from a woman aged 25 to 39 in good health and CMV-seropositive. The material sequenced was PBMCs. Read as DNA, the sequence is TGTGCCAGCAGCCCTCCGTCGGAGACCCAGTACTTC. The encoded protein is CASSPPSETQYF.